This T cell receptor beta chain was sequenced in a study of blood T cell repertoires in COVID-19. Trimming cost V 10 bases and J 4 bases, with 17 bases left between them. CDR1 and CDR2 from the germline V gene are LNHDA and SQIVND (reference sequence). The length of the CDR3 is 15 residues. Here immunoSEQ multiplex PCR was the method, and the copy in TCRdb shows in-frame clones only, minus some. Of nearly 250,000 clones detected, 65% to 90% appear once; the ten largest clones hold around 10%. The sequenced material came from PBMCs or T cells enriched from blood (not recorded which). The receptor was derived from a woman aged 45-65 years with acute COVID-19. The chain links TRBV19 to TRBJ1-6; D is perhaps TRBD1 (5 bases). The CDR3 here is CATSREPLYNSPLHF. The CDR3 DNA reads as TGTGCCACCTCCAGGGAACCCTTATATAATTCACCCCTCCACTTT.